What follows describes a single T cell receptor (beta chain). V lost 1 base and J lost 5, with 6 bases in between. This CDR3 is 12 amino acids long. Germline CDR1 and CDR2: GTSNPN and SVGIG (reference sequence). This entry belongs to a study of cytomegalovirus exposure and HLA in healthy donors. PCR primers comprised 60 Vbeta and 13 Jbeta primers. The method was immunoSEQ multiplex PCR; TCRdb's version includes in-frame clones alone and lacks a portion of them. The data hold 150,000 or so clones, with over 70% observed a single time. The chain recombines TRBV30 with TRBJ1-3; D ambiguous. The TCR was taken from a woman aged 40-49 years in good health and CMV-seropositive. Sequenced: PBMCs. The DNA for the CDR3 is TGTGCCTGGAGTGAGGAGAGAAACACCATATATTTT. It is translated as CAWSEERNTIYF.